This T cell receptor (beta chain) was captured in a study of blood T cell repertoires in COVID-19. For the study at large: Whether acute or convalescent, the COVID-19 samples came from the United States, Italy and Spain. Sample material is recorded as cDNA or gDNA derived from T cells, B-cell-depleted T cells, or PBMCs.

Using immunoSEQ multiplex PCR, the repertoire was profiled, and TCRdb retains in-frame clones only, with some absent. The sample holds 200,000 to 300,000 clones; 70% to 90% are singletons and the top ten take under 4.5%. Germline V gives CDR1 SNHLY, CDR2 FYNNEI. CDR3 length equals 13 residues. V shed 4 bases and J shed 3 bases, with 10 bases lying between them. The chain is built from TRBV2 and TRBJ2-7; possible D gene TRBD1, 6 bases. The source of this sequence is a man over 45 with acute or convalescent COVID-19. Sequences were obtained from peripheral blood. Written as DNA, the CDR3 is TGTGCCAGCAGTGGGGACAAGAGCTACGAGCAGTACTTC. Its protein product is CASSGDKSYEQYF.